This T cell receptor (beta chain) was identified in a study of memory CD8 T cells in hepatitis C reinfection (dated by TCRdb to about 2017). With respect to the entire study: Of the five donors, three spontaneously resolved two consecutive HCV infections, and two cleared a primary infection but developed chronic infection after reinfection. HCV reinfection was defined as a positive HCV RNA test following two negative tests taken at least 60 days apart. Pre-reinfection samples were obtained between 55 and 20 weeks before detection of reinfection. Across an HCV reinfection episode in a handful of donors, the study followed the TCR beta repertoire of virus-specific CD8 T cells over time. Between the late 2000s and the early 2010s, 5 or 6 reinfection cases with stored pre-reinfection samples were identified. In the reinfection study, participants with a resolved prior HCV infection were followed up every 3 months. General findings and caveats noted by the study authors: Because the study included only a few donors, definitive conclusions about public clonotypes linked to secondary clearance could not be reached.

V and J lose 4 bases and 3 bases, and a span of 11 bases separates them. CDR1 and CDR2 were assigned from the germline V gene as SGHDT and YYEEEE. The CDR3 covers 14 residues, taking in both the cysteine and the phenylalanine. The sequence is cut down to CDR3 DNA, 42 bases in frame from base 1. Remarks on this clone: The target of this receptor is not known. No clone much larger than this one lies a single base away; base qualities are absent.

The time point label here, explained by the study, means: pre-reinfection, 55 to 20 weeks before reinfection detection. TCR sequencing was performed on the sorted cells directly ex vivo, without any in vitro expansion beforehand. The donors, who were people who inject drugs, were enrolled in the Montreal Acute Hepatitis C Cohort Study (HEPCO) in Canada. As controls, total naive CD8 T cells were sorted as viable CD3+ CD8+ CD45RO- cells from a couple of donors at all three reinfection time points. Before sorting, cryopreserved peripheral blood mononuclear cells were thawed and used as the source for purifying CD8 T cells. The MACS CD8+ T cell Isolation Kit was used to enrich CD8 T cells through negative selection. Cells were sorted on a BD FACSAria II sorter using FACSDiva software, and FlowJo was used for data analysis. The method behind the library was the immunoSEQ multiplex PCR assay. Genomic DNA was extracted from the sorted cells, and the TCR beta V, D and J regions were sequenced using the automated high-throughput method of Adaptive Biotechnologies. CDR3 regions were amplified with a two-step, bias-controlled multiplex PCR. An Illumina instrument was used to sequence the amplified TCR beta libraries. Under the source paper's analysis protocol: Demultiplexed reads were processed to reduce amplification and sequencing bias, and the IMGT database was used to assign CDR3 sequences to gene families. Repertoire data were analyzed with ImmunoSEQ software version 2.0. Clonotype lists were filtered to remove out-of-frame sequences and sequences containing stop codons in the CDR3. Clonotypes below 0.01% frequency were excluded because they corresponded to less than one cell. Richness was calculated by dividing observed richness by input cell number, and evenness was calculated by dividing Shannon entropy by log observed richness. To measure repertoire diversity and how similar the repertoire was between time points, Simpson diversity and Morisita-Horn overlap indices were applied. Clonotypes were sorted into dominant (>1%), sub-dominant (0.5-0.99%), low abundance (0.1-0.49%) or lowest abundance (<0.1%) groups. A germline index was derived by subtracting total nucleotide additions from total CDR3 length and dividing the result by total CDR3 length. The immuneACCESS repertoire file appears here via TCRdb, limited to in-frame rearrangements. These files lack a portion of the clones; in checked studies, under half of the deficit traces to unresolved V genes, and the cause of the others is not known. V and J calls and clone size come straight from that table; D and trimming were deduced from the DNA. The sample records approximately 51,000 clones, roughly 91% of which are singletons. Clones ranked in the top ten supply roughly 1% of the sample.

Specimen: naive CD8+ T cells sorted from blood. Read against the paper, the sample's cell subset or site label means: total naive CD8+CD45RO- T cells. This sequence was found in a young man with hepatitis C virus infection. The chain employs TRBV5-6 and TRBJ2-1; too little of a D gene remains to name it. The nucleotide sequence is given as TGTGCCAGCAGCCTACGAGATTACTACAATGAGCAGTTCTTC. Its protein is CASSLRDYYNEQFF. Here the CDR3 is joined to the reference TRBV5-6 and TRBJ2-1 genes, and the full variable domain is: DAGVTQSPTHLIKTRGQQVTLRCSPKSGHDTVSWYQQALGQGPQFIFQYYEEEERQRGNFPDRFSGHQFPNYSSELNVNALLLGDSALYLCASSLRDYYNEQFFGPGTRLTVL.